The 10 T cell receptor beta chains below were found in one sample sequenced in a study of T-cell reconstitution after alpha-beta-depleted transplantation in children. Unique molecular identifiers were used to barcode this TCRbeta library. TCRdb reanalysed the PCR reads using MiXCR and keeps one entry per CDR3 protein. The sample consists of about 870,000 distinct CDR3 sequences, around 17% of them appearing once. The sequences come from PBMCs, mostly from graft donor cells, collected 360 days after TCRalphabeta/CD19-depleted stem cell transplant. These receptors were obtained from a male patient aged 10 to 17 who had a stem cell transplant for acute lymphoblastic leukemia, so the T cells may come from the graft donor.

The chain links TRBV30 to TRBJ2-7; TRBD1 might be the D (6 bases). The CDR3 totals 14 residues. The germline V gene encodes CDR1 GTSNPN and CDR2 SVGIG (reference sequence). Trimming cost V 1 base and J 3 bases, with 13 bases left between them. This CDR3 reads CAWSALAGDYEQYF. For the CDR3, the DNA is TGTGCCTGGAGTGCCCTGGCAGGGGACTACGAGCAGTACTTC.

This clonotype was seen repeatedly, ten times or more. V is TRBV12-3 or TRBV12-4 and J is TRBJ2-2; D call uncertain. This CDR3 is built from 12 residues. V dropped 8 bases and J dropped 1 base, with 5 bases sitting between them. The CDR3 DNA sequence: TGTGCCAGCCGGGTGAACACCGGGGAGCTGTTTTTT. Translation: CASRVNTGELFF.

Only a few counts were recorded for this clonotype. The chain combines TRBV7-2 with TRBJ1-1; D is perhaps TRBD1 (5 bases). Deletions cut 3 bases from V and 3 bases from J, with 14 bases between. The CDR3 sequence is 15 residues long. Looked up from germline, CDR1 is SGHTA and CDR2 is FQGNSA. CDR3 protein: CASSLAGNVDTEAFF. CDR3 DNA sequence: TGTGCCAGCAGCTTGGCAGGGAATGTGGACACTGAAGCTTTCTTT.

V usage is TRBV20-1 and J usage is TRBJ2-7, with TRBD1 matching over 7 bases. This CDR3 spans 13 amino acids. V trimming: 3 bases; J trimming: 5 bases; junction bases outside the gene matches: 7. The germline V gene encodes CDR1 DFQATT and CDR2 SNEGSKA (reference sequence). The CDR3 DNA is TGCAGTGCTAGGCGGACAGGCCGGGACGAGCAGTACTTC. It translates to CSARRTGRDEQYF.

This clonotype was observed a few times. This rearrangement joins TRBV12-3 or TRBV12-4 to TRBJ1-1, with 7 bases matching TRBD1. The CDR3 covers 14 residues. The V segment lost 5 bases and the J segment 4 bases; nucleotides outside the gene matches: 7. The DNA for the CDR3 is TGTGCCAGCAGTCCGACAGGGCAAAGCACTGAAGCTTTCTTT. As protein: CASSPTGQSTEAFF.

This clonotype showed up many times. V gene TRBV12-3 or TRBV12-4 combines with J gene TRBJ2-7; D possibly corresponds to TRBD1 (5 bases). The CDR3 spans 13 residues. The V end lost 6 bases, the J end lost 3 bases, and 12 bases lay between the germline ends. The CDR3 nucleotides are TGTGCCAGCAGCTTAAATAGGGGCTACGAGCAGTACTTC. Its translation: CASSLNRGYEQYF.

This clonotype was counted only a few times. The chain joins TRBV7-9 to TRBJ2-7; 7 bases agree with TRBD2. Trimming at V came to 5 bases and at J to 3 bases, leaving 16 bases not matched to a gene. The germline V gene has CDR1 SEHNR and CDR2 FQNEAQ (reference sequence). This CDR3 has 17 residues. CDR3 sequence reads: CASSRGPDAGVFYEQYF. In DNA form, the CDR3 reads TGTGCCAGCAGCCGGGGTCCCGATGCGGGAGTATTCTACGAGCAGTACTTC.

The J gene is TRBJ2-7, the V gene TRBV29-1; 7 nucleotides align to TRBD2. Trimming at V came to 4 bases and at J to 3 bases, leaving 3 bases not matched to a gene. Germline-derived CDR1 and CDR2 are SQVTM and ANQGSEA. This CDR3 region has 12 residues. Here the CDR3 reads CSVVQRGYEQYF. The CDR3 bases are TGCAGCGTTGTGCAGCGGGGCTACGAGCAGTACTTC.

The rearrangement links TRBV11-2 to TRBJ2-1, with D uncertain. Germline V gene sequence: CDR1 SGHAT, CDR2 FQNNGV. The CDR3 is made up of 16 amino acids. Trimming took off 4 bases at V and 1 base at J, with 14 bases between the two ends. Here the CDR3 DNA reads TGTGCCAGCAGCTCTATTTACGGCGGTTCCTACAATGAGCAGTTCTTC. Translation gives CASSSIYGGSYNEQFF.

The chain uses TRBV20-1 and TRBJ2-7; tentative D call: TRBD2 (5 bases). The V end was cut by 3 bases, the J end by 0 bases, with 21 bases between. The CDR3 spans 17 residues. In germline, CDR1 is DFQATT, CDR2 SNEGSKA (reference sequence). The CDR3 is CSARDLMTSSSSYEQYF. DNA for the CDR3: TGCAGTGCTAGGGACTTGATGACTTCCTCGAGCTCCTACGAGCAGTACTTC.